These T cell receptor beta chains were read from a single sample in a study of CD4 T cells in relation to SARS-CoV-2 and coronaviruses. Only in-frame clones appear in the TCRdb table, and some are missing; sequencing was by immunoSEQ multiplex PCR. This sample has approximately 60,000 clones, with about 90% found just once. Sequenced material: naive CD4+ T cells from PBMCs. All receptors come from an adult with COVID-19. Each CDR3 is given with its conserved first and last residue. A D gene is named only where the DNA matches it firmly. The size field is filled for only some rows; it gives once, few, many or a size class.

>TRBV18|-|TRBJ1-2|-
CASSPDSSYGYTF
TGTGCCAGCTCACCAGATTCTTCTTATGGCTACACCTTC
>TRBV9|-|TRBJ1-2|-
CASSVGSPDGYTF
TGTGCCAGCAGCGTAGGGTCCCCAGATGGCTACACCTTC
>TRBV10-3|once|TRBJ1-2|-
CAISELGRGKGYTF
TGTGCCATCAGTGAGCTGGGCCGGGGGAAGGGCTACACCTTC
>TRBV6-5|-|TRBJ1-1|-
CASTNGQLNTEAFF
TGTGCCAGCACCAACGGACAGCTGAACACTGAAGCTTTCTTT
>TRBV7-9|few|TRBJ1-2|-
CASSWDTYGYTF
TGTGCCAGCAGCTGGGACACCTATGGCTACACCTTC
>TRBV29-1|-|TRBJ1-1|-
CSAGVGGMNTEAFF
TGCAGCGCTGGGGTGGGAGGGATGAACACTGAAGCTTTCTTT
>TRBV30|-|TRBJ2-3|-
CAWSVPPTDTQYF
TGTGCCTGGAGTGTACCCCCCACAGATACGCAGTATTTT
>TRBV19|-|TRBJ2-3|TRBD2
CASSIGIPLTLAGGPSDTQYF
TGTGCCAGTAGTATCGGGATCCCCTTAACCTTAGCGGGAGGGCCGTCAGATACGCAGTATTTT
>TRBV5-1|-|TRBJ2-2|TRBD2
CASSQALAGGPPGELFF
TGCGCCAGCAGCCAGGCCTTAGCGGGAGGGCCGCCCGGGGAGCTGTTTTTT
>TRBV5-1|-|TRBJ2-7|-
CASSLGSVTVEQYF
TGCGCCAGCAGCTTGGGTAGCGTTACAGTCGAGCAGTACTTC
>TRBV5-1|-|TRBJ1-2|TRBD1
CASGGGTGDYGYTF
TGCGCCAGCGGCGGGGGGACAGGTGACTATGGCTACACCTTC
>TRBV19|-|TRBJ2-7|-
CASSIGDGYPYEQYF
TGTGCCAGTAGTATTGGGGACGGTTATCCCTACGAGCAGTACTTC
>TRBV7-2|-|TRBJ2-1|-
CASSLNRNEQFF
TGTGCCAGCAGCTTAAATAGAAATGAGCAGTTCTTC
>TRBV5-1|-|TRBJ2-6|-
CASSLVPLAETGANVLTF
TGCGCCAGCAGCTTGGTCCCCCTGGCTGAGACTGGGGCCAACGTCCTGACTTTC
>TRBV19|once|TRBJ2-3|-
CATRASGTDTQYF
TGTGCCACTCGGGCTAGCGGCACAGATACGCAGTATTTT
>TRBV10-3|-|TRBJ2-4|-
CAISAEGLNAIQYF
TGTGCCATCAGTGCAGAGGGCCTTAATGCCATTCAGTACTTC
>TRBV30|-|TRBJ2-3|-
CAWNAGSTDTQYF
TGTGCCTGGAATGCGGGGAGCACAGATACGCAGTATTTT
>TRBV9|-|TRBJ2-5|TRBD2
CASSVRLAGTQETQYF
TGTGCCAGCAGCGTCAGACTAGCGGGGACTCAAGAGACCCAGTACTTC
>TRBV19|-|TRBJ2-2|-
CASSMGLVSFGELFF
TGTGCCAGTAGTATGGGTCTCGTTAGTTTCGGGGAGCTGTTTTTT
>TRBV24-1|-|TRBJ1-5|TRBD1
CATSDRDRVDQPQHF
TGTGCCACCAGTGACCGGGACAGGGTCGATCAGCCCCAGCATTTT
>TRBV7-9|-|TRBJ2-2|TRBD2
CASSPSGSTGELFF
TGTGCCAGCAGCCCCAGCGGGAGTACCGGGGAGCTGTTTTTT
>TRBV9|-|TRBJ2-3|-
CASSVVGLVWQRQYF
TGTGCCAGCAGCGTAGTCGGGCTAGTGTGGCAGCGCCAGTATTTT
>TRBV5-1|-|TRBJ1-1|-
CASRGPNSREAFF
TGCGCCAGCAGAGGTCCTAACTCCCGTGAAGCTTTCTTT
>TRBV5-1|-|TRBJ2-2|TRBD2
CASRKQAGANTGELFF
TGCGCCAGCAGAAAACAAGCGGGAGCGAACACCGGGGAGCTGTTTTTT
>TRBV3-1/TRBV3-2|-|TRBJ2-1|TRBD1
CASSQAWGQPWTFSYNEQFF
TGTGCCAGCAGCCAGGCCTGGGGACAGCCCTGGACGTTTTCCTACAATGAGCAGTTCTTC
>TRBV28|-|TRBJ1-4|TRBD1
CASSLGPGQGPEKLFF
TGTGCCAGCAGTTTAGGGCCGGGACAGGGCCCTGAAAAACTGTTTTTT
>TRBV6-1|-|TRBJ1-5|-
CASSDNGVGVQPQHF
TGTGCCAGCAGTGACAATGGCGTGGGGGTTCAGCCCCAGCATTTT
>TRBV3-1/TRBV3-2|-|TRBJ2-1|-
CASSQETGPNEQFF
TGTGCCAGCAGCCAAGAGACAGGCCCCAATGAGCAGTTCTTC
>TRBV27|once|TRBJ2-1|-
CASRRGGSYNEQFF
TGTGCCAGCAGAAGGGGGGGCTCCTACAATGAGCAGTTCTTC
>TRBV2|-|TRBJ2-3|TRBD2
CASSGRTSGRDTQYF
TGTGCCAGCAGTGGCCGGACTAGCGGGAGAGATACGCAGTATTTT
>TRBV7-2|-|TRBJ2-3|-
CASSLAPVGVGNTQYF
TGTGCCAGCAGCTTAGCGCCTGTGGGAGTTGGGAATACGCAGTATTTT
>TRBV5-1|-|TRBJ1-5|-
CASSLEGGGDQPQHF
TGCGCCAGCAGCTTGGAGGGCGGAGGGGATCAGCCCCAGCATTTT
>TRBV4-1|-|TRBJ1-4|-
CASSQVGVGEKLFF
TGCGCCAGCAGCCAAGTAGGGGTAGGCGAAAAACTGTTTTTT
>TRBV28|-|TRBJ2-7|-
CASRMTQSFYEQYF
TGTGCCAGCAGAATGACCCAATCCTTCTACGAGCAGTACTTC
>TRBV5-1|-|TRBJ2-6|-
CASSLVPMGSGANVLTF
TGCGCCAGCAGCTTGGTGCCCATGGGGTCTGGGGCCAACGTCCTGACTTTC
>TRBV28|-|TRBJ2-7|TRBD1
CASSLTGARGLTYEQYF
TGTGCCAGCAGTTTAACGGGTGCCAGGGGGCTTACCTACGAGCAGTACTTC
>TRBV7-3|-|TRBJ2-3|-
CASSLWGSSTDTQYF
TGTGCCAGCAGCTTGTGGGGATCTAGCACAGATACGCAGTATTTT
>TRBV28|-|TRBJ2-5|-
CASSLPRTAETQYF
TGTGCCAGCAGTCTCCCAAGGACAGCAGAGACCCAGTACTTC
>TRBV3-1/TRBV3-2|once|TRBJ2-7|-
CASSQQGEILYEQYF
TGTGCCAGCAGCCAACAGGGAGAGATTCTTTACGAGCAGTACTTC
>TRBV27|-|TRBJ2-7|TRBD2
CASSLRLAAEQYF
TGTGCCAGCAGTTTACGACTAGCTGCCGAGCAGTACTTC
>TRBV5-1|-|TRBJ2-5|TRBD2
CASSPGTSGIVETQYF
TGCGCCAGCAGCCCCGGGACTAGCGGGATAGTGGAGACCCAGTACTTC
>TRBV29-1|-|TRBJ2-3|-
CSVVGRNTDTQYF
TGCAGCGTTGTTGGAAGAAACACAGATACGCAGTATTTT
>TRBV15|-|TRBJ1-4|TRBD1
CATSKRQGVEKLFF
TGTGCCACCAGCAAAAGACAGGGGGTTGAAAAACTGTTTTTT
>TRBV7-8|-|TRBJ2-4|TRBD2
CASSGHSGSGKNIQYF
TGTGCCAGCAGCGGTCATAGCGGGAGCGGCAAAAACATTCAGTACTTC
>TRBV9|-|TRBJ2-3|-
CASSVLGTDTQYF
TGTGCCAGCAGCGTACTAGGCACAGATACGCAGTATTTT
>TRBV2|-|TRBJ1-2|TRBD1
CASSEYGTGYGYTF
TGTGCCAGCAGTGAATATGGGACAGGCTATGGCTACACCTTC
>TRBV7-3|-|TRBJ1-4|TRBD1
CASSFEQGTPLFF
TGTGCCAGCAGCTTCGAACAGGGGACCCCTCTGTTTTTT
>TRBV6-2/TRBV6-3|-|TRBJ1-1|-
CASSYRRNTTRSTEAFF
TGTGCCAGCAGTTACCGTAGAAACACGACCAGGAGCACTGAAGCTTTCTTT
>TRBV3-1/TRBV3-2|-|TRBJ2-1|-
CASSQGGSLRGDEQFF
TGTGCCAGCAGCCAAGGGGGGTCCTTACGAGGCGATGAGCAGTTCTTC
>TRBV5-1|-|TRBJ2-3|-
CASSLFTDTQYF
TGCGCCAGCAGCTTGTTCACAGATACGCAGTATTTT